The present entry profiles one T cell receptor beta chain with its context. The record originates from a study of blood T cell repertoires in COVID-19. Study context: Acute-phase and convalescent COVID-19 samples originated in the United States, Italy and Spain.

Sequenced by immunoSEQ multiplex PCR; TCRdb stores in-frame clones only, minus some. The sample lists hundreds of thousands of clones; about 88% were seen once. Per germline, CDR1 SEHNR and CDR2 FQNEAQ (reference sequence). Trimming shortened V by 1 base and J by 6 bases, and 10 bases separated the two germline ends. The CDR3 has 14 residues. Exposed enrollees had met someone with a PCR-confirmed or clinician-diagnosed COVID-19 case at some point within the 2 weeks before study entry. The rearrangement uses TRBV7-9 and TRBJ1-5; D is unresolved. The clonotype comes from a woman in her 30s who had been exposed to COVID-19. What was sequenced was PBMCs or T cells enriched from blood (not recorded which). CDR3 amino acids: CASSLGGLGQPQHF. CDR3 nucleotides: TGTGCCAGCAGCTTAGGAGGGCTCGGTCAGCCCCAGCATTTT.